The 10 T cell receptor beta chains listed next were all sequenced from one sample in a study of T cell responses to AZD1222 COVID-19 vaccine. TCRdb keeps only in-frame clones here, not all; method: immunoSEQ multiplex PCR. Of about 160,000 clones in the sample, around 92% were seen once. Material: peripheral blood, obtained on day 0 of MenACWY control vaccination. The receptors were gathered from an adult in good health.

This chain uses TRBV28 with TRBJ2-3, with TRBD1 as a possible D gene (6 bases). Trimming shortened V by 4 bases and J by 2 bases, and 13 bases separated the two germline ends. The CDR3 loop spans 15 amino acids. Germline V CDR1 and CDR2: MDHEN, SYDVKM. In DNA, the CDR3 is TGTGCCAGCAGTTCTCCGCAGGGGCCCACAGATACGCAGTATTTT. Encoded protein: CASSSPQGPTDTQYF.

V usage is TRBV7-3 and J usage is TRBJ1-2; the match to TRBD1 covers 8 bases. From germline, CDR1 is SGHTA and CDR2 FQGTGA. Trimming took 5 bases from V and 6 from J; bases not matched to a gene: 5. The CDR3 consists of 13 residues. The CDR3 DNA follows: TGTGCCAGCAGCCCGCAGGGGGCGAATGGCTACACCTTC. It specifies CASSPQGANGYTF.

The rearrangement uses TRBV9 and TRBJ2-3; D remains ambiguous. V dropped 0 bases and J dropped 0 bases, with 8 bases sitting between them. This CDR3 region has 15 residues. CDR1 is SGDLS and CDR2 is YYNGEE in the germline V gene. CDR3 sequence reads: CASSVAGWSTDTQYF. CDR3 nucleotides: TGTGCCAGCAGCGTAGCCGGGTGGAGCACAGATACGCAGTATTTT.

The rearrangement links TRBV7-8 to TRBJ1-1, with TRBD1 matching 10 bases. Looked up from germline, CDR1 is SGHVS and CDR2 is FQNEAQ. This CDR3 region has 17 residues. V shed 1 base, J shed 1 base, and the junction held 6 bases outside the gene matches. The CDR3 spells CASSLVGTGAKNTEAFF. The CDR3 DNA reads TGTGCCAGCAGCTTAGTGGGGACAGGGGCAAAGAACACTGAAGCTTTCTTT.

The V and J genes are TRBV3-1 (or the pseudogene TRBV3-2) and TRBJ1-2, with D unresolved. The CDR3 consists of 11 residues. Germline lookup yields CDR1 LGHDT and CDR2 YNNKEL (reference sequence). The germline V and J ends were trimmed by 2 bases and 5 bases, with 3 bases remaining between them. This chain's CDR3 is CASSQQYGYTF. CDR3 in DNA: TGTGCCAGCAGCCAACAATATGGCTACACCTTC.

The chain is built from TRBV2 and TRBJ2-7, with TRBD2 identical over 9 bases. The CDR3 sequence is 16 residues long. Germline CDR1 and CDR2: SNHLY and FYNNEI. V lost 3 bases, J lost 5 bases, and 11 bases stayed unmatched. The CDR3 nucleotides are TGTGCCAGCAGTGAGGGCGGCGGGAGGGCTGGAAACGAGCAGTACTTC. Translating it yields CASSEGGGRAGNEQYF.

This clone was seen just once. This chain joins TRBV25-1 and TRBJ2-7; 16 bases align to TRBD2. The trim removed 3 bases at V and 7 bases at J, leaving 3 bases unmatched. The CDR3 sequence is 15 residues long. Looked up from germline, CDR1 is MGHDK and CDR2 is SYGVNS. This chain's CDR3 is CASSEGLAGGREQYF. DNA of the CDR3: TGTGCCAGCAGTGAGGGACTAGCGGGAGGGAGAGAGCAGTACTTC.

The chain employs TRBV5-4 and TRBJ2-1, with unresolved D. The V end was cut by 4 bases, the J end by 5 bases, with 19 bases between. Germline V lookup: CDR1 SGHNT, CDR2 YYREEE (reference sequence). There are 16 residues in the CDR3. The CDR3 bases are TGTGCCAGCAGCCGTCCTAAGCGTCCCAACCACAATGAGCAGTTCTTC. Its translation: CASSRPKRPNHNEQFF. The full variable domain, completed using reference TRBV5-4 and TRBJ2-1, is ETGVTQSPTHLIKTRGQQVTLRCSSQSGHNTVSWYQQALGQGPQFIFQYYREEENGRGNFPPRFSGLQFPNYSSELNVNALELDDSALYLCASSRPKRPNHNEQFFGPGTRLTVL.

The CDR3 DNA sequence: TGTGCCAGCAGTTTATACGGACGCAGGGCTCATCAGCCCCAGCATTTT. It yields the protein CASSLYGRRAHQPQHF. This chain uses TRBV27 with TRBJ1-5, with D possibly being TRBD1 (5 bases). CDR1 and CDR2 from the germline V gene are MNHEY and SMNVEV (reference sequence). This CDR3 is built from 16 residues. The germline V and J ends were trimmed by 1 base and 5 bases, with 15 bases remaining between them.

As to this clone: The same CDR3 is also encoded by other DNA sequences in this sample. V and J are TRBV9 and TRBJ2-7; 7 nucleotides match TRBD2. The CDR3 has 14 amino acids. Germline V gene lookup returns CDR1 SGDLS and CDR2 YYNGEE. V lost 0 bases and J lost 2; bases outside the gene matches: 2. In nucleotides, the CDR3 is TGTGCCAGCAGCGTAGCGGGAGGACCCTACGAGCAGTACTTC. This translates into CASSVAGGPYEQYF. The full variable domain, its missing parts supplied by reference TRBV9 and TRBJ2-7, is DSGVTQTPKHLITATGQRVTLRCSPRSGDLSVYWYQQSLDQGLQFLIQYYNGEERAKGNILERFSAQQFPDLHSELNLSSLELGDSALYFCASSVAGGPYEQYFGPGTRLTVT.